A selection of T cell receptor beta chains follows, all from one sample in a study of blood T cell repertoires in COVID-19. The data were produced by immunoSEQ multiplex PCR, yet TCRdb's version contains in-frame clones alone and is incomplete. This sample yields some 120,000 clones, of which roughly 81% are seen a single time; roughly 13% belongs to the top ten. Sequencing was carried out using peripheral blood. These receptors came from a human donor in a cohort sampled during active COVID-19. CDR3s include the opening cysteine and the closing phenylalanine or tryptophan. Each record gives: V gene, CDR3 protein.

>TRBV18
CASQEDLAKNIQYF
>TRBV7-7
CASSLDAGAKETQYF
>TRBV10-3
CAINRQGQGEQYF
>TRBV5-4
CASSKRLAGGSYNEQFF
>TRBV19
CASSLQGLAGDTQYF
>TRBV3-1/TRBV3-2
CASSQGRGSYEQYF
>TRBV7-8
CASSVDSGNSPLHF
>TRBV19
CASTWGHLAGELFF
>TRBV5-1
CASSAGGTGELFF
>TRBV7-9
CASSSWASNEKLFF
>TRBV2
CATAGQGEVGEQYF
>TRBV5-1
CASSQERGGHYEQYF
>TRBV7-9
CASSPKGGGNTEAFF
>TRBV5-6
CASSLHSHQETQYF
>TRBV9
CASSPGTGVSPLHF
>TRBV6-5
CASRLLTEAFF